The 21 T cell receptor beta chains below come from one sample, sequenced in a study of shared clonotypes between healthy human individuals. The table came from immunoSEQ multiplex PCR; TCRdb's copy has only in-frame clones and leaves some out. The data show hundreds of thousands of clones, with about 96% seen just once and around 0.1% held by the top ten. CD45RO-negative, CCR7-selected cells formed the naive CD8 fraction, which excluded terminally differentiated effector memory CD45RA+ cells. What was sequenced was naive CD8+ T cells sorted from blood. The receptors come from a woman in her 30s in good health.

This rearrangement joins TRBV27 to TRBJ2-2; 7 bases align to TRBD1. After removal of 3 bases from V and 7 bases from J, the junction contained 5 bases not matched to a gene. The CDR3 extends over 14 amino acids. CDR1 is MNHEY and CDR2 is SMNVEV in the germline V gene (reference sequence). The chain's CDR3 is CASSFVGGGGELFF. CDR3 in DNA: TGTGCCAGCAGTTTTGTAGGGGGCGGCGGGGAGCTGTTTTTT.

CDR3 sequence reads: CASSQGLRAEGETQYF. In DNA, the CDR3 is TGCGCCAGCAGCCAAGGTCTTCGGGCGGAAGGAGAGACCCAGTACTTC. The V call is TRBV4-1, the J call TRBJ2-5; D is unclear. Trimming pared 1 base from V and 4 bases from J, leaving 16 bases between. Germline loops: CDR1 MGHRA, CDR2 YSYEKL. The CDR3 is 16 residues long.

J is TRBJ2-5 and V is TRBV6-1; TRBD1 agrees at 7 bases. Per the germline V gene, CDR1 is MNHNS and CDR2 is SASEGT. V gave up 0 bases and J gave up 2 bases; unmatched junction bases: 6. The CDR3 extends over 16 amino acids. The CDR3 DNA is TGTGCCAGCAGTGAAGCGAGGGGGACAGCACAAGAGACCCAGTACTTC. Protein product: CASSEARGTAQETQYF.

The chain links TRBV6-1 to TRBJ2-5; perhaps TRBD2 as D (5 bases). The closer fit of TRBJ2-7 to the DNA end suggests the J call may be wrong. CDR3 length: 13 amino acids. In germline, CDR1 is MNHNS, CDR2 SASEGT. The CDR3 DNA sequence: TGTGCCACCTACCTTGAGGGCGCCTACGAGCAGTACTTC. Translating it yields CATYLEGAYEQYF.

The gene calls are TRBV10-3 and TRBJ2-5, with 9 bases aligning to TRBD2. Germline V gives CDR1 ENHRY, CDR2 SYGVKD. V shed 8 bases and J 3 bases; nucleotides not matched to a gene: 13. The CDR3 runs to 16 residues. The CDR3 coding sequence is TGTGCCATCGGGAATGCACAGCGGGAGGCAGAAGAGACCCAGTACTTC. This encodes CAIGNAQREAEETQYF.

The chain combines TRBV28 with TRBJ2-5; D gene ambiguous. The J call is in doubt because the DNA end fits TRBJ2-7 better. This CDR3 region has 10 residues. In germline, CDR1 is MDHEN, CDR2 SYDVKM. CDR3 nucleotide sequence: TGTGCCAGCAGTCCCTACGAGCAGTACTTC. It yields the protein CASSPYEQYF.

This chain joins TRBV5-5 and TRBJ2-7; unclear D gene. The CDR3 extends over 13 amino acids. Germline CDR1 and CDR2: SGHKS and YYEKEE (reference sequence). V lost 1 base and J 2 bases, leaving 7 bases between the germline ends. Here the CDR3 reads CASSLRVAYEQYF. Written as DNA, the CDR3 is TGTGCCAGCAGCTTGAGGGTGGCCTACGAGCAGTACTTC.

A remark on this clone: Sequence at one end of the junction differs from germline and may be a read error. This chain links TRBV2 with TRBJ1-2; D not certain. Germline V gene sequence: CDR1 SNHLY, CDR2 FYNNEI. The CDR3 spans 13 residues. CDR3 DNA sequence: TGTGCCGGCAGTGTAGGGCCCATCAATGGCTACACCTTC. Translation: CAGSVGPINGYTF.

The CDR3 DNA sequence: TGTGCCAGCAGTATGGTCAGCGCACCGTACTACGAGCAGTACTTC. It is translated as CASSMVSAPYYEQYF. The V call is TRBV27, the J call TRBJ2-7; D not resolved. The V end lost 5 bases, the J end lost 3 bases, and 17 bases lay between the germline ends. Germline assignment: CDR1 MNHEY and CDR2 SMNVEV (reference sequence). This CDR3 region has 15 residues.

V is TRBV4-1 and J is TRBJ2-1; D is unclear. Germline V gives CDR1 MGHRA, CDR2 YSYEKL. V was shortened by 1 base and J by 4 bases, with 14 bases between the two germline ends. The CDR3 has 16 residues. CDR3 sequence (DNA): TGCGCCAGCAGCCAAGGTTTGGGTGGGTCGTACAATGAGCAGTTCTTC. Translated: CASSQGLGGSYNEQFF.

The chain employs TRBV9 and TRBJ2-7; 9 positions agree with TRBD1. Germline loops: CDR1 SGDLS, CDR2 YYNGEE. CDR3 size: 15 residues. V trimming: 0 bases; J trimming: 1 base; junction bases outside the gene matches: 2. The CDR3 here is CASSVEGQGSYEQYF. DNA of the CDR3: TGTGCCAGCAGCGTAGAGGGACAGGGATCCTACGAGCAGTACTTC.

CDR3 DNA sequence: TGTGCCAGCAGCGTAAGTGGGAGGAATCCCGGGGAGCTGTTTTTT. As protein: CASSVSGRNPGELFF. The chain couples TRBV9 to TRBJ2-2, with a tentative D call TRBD2 (6 bases). V was clipped by 1 base and J by 6 bases, with 13 bases between them. Germline V lookup: CDR1 SGDLS, CDR2 YYNGEE. The CDR3 is made up of 15 amino acids.

J is TRBJ1-3 and V is TRBV9; D remains unclear. This CDR3 is built from 13 residues. V was cut by 4 bases and J by 3 bases, with 8 bases left in between. Germline V gene lookup returns CDR1 SGDLS and CDR2 YYNGEE. The CDR3 reads CASSSGFGNTIYF. For the CDR3, the DNA is TGTGCCAGCAGCTCGGGTTTTGGAAACACCATATATTTT.

This chain connects TRBV7-3 to TRBJ2-7; unclear D gene. The V end was cut by 1 base, the J end by 3 bases, with 16 bases between. CDR1 and CDR2 from the germline V gene are SGHTA and FQGTGA. The CDR3 is 16 residues long. The CDR3 spells CASSLNRPGRVYEQYF. The DNA for the CDR3 is TGTGCCAGCAGCTTAAATCGGCCGGGTAGGGTCTACGAGCAGTACTTC.

The chain has TRBV7-8 and TRBJ2-1; 7 nucleotides align to TRBD2. The germline CDR1 and CDR2 sequences are SGHVS and FQNEAQ. The CDR3 loop spans 15 amino acids. V trimming: 5 bases; J trimming: 3 bases; junction bases outside the gene matches: 7. CDR3 protein: CASSQTSPLYNEQFF. The CDR3 DNA reads as TGTGCCAGCAGCCAGACTAGCCCCCTCTACAATGAGCAGTTCTTC.

The chain has TRBV27 and TRBJ2-4, with 8 nucleotides matching TRBD2. Germline V gene data show CDR1 as MNHEY and CDR2 as SMNVEV (reference sequence). V was clipped by 8 bases and J by 2 bases; unmatched bases: 8. This CDR3 comprises 15 residues. The CDR3 sequence: CASSGLAVTKNIQYF. The CDR3 DNA is TGTGCCAGCTCCGGACTAGCCGTGACCAAAAACATTCAGTACTTC.

The chain couples TRBV28 to TRBJ1-4; 7 nucleotides agree with TRBD1. Trimming cost V 4 bases and J 7 bases; bases outside gene matches: 6. This CDR3 is 14 amino acids long. Germline CDR1 and CDR2: MDHEN and SYDVKM. DNA for the CDR3: TGTGCCAGCAGTTCACAGGGGTGGGGTGAAAAACTGTTTTTT. Its protein product is CASSSQGWGEKLFF. The full variable domain, completed using reference TRBV28 and TRBJ1-4, is DVKVTQSSRYLVKRTGEKVFLECVQDMDHENMFWYRQDPGLGLRLIYFSYDVKMKEKGDIPEGYSVSREKKERFSLILESASTNQTSMYLCASSSQGWGEKLFFGSGTQLSVL.

This clone was observed once. The gene calls are TRBV7-2 and TRBJ2-7, with D possibly matching TRBD2 (5 bases). This CDR3 is 13 amino acids long. V was trimmed by 9 bases and J by 0 bases, leaving 12 bases between them. CDR1 and CDR2 (germline): SGHTA, FQGNSA. The CDR3 region has the DNA TGTGCCAGTCGAGAGGGAAGCTCCTACGAGCAGTACTTC. Protein product: CASREGSSYEQYF.

The chain couples TRBV2 to TRBJ2-5, with 10 positions matching TRBD2. The J call may be in error: the DNA end matches TRBJ2-7 better. This CDR3 comprises 15 residues. Per germline, CDR1 SNHLY and CDR2 FYNNEI. The CDR3 region is CASSDRTSGPYEQYF. CDR3 coding DNA: TGTGCCAGCAGTGACCGGACTAGCGGACCGTACGAGCAGTACTTC.

The chain joins TRBV4-1 to TRBJ2-7, with D perhaps TRBD2 (6 bases). CDR3 length: 17 residues. V lost 0 bases and J lost 2, with 17 bases in between. Germline-derived CDR1 and CDR2 are MGHRA and YSYEKL. CDR3 DNA sequence: TGCGCCAGCAGCCAAGATCCCGGGACTCTCTGGCCCTACGAGCAGTACTTC. Protein sequence: CASSQDPGTLWPYEQYF.

The chain carries TRBV28 and TRBJ2-7, with TRBD1 as a possible D gene (5 bases). The germline gives CDR1 MDHEN, CDR2 SYDVKM. V lost 5 bases and J 4 bases, leaving 15 bases between the germline ends. The CDR3 runs to 14 residues. In DNA form, the CDR3 reads TGTGCCAGCAGTGCGGTGGGGCAGCTTTACGAGCAGTACTTC. It specifies CASSAVGQLYEQYF. Together with reference TRBV28 and TRBJ2-7, the CDR3 gives the full variable domain: DVKVTQSSRYLVKRTGEKVFLECVQDMDHENMFWYRQDPGLGLRLIYFSYDVKMKEKGDIPEGYSVSREKKERFSLILESASTNQTSMYLCASSAVGQLYEQYFGPGTRLTVT.